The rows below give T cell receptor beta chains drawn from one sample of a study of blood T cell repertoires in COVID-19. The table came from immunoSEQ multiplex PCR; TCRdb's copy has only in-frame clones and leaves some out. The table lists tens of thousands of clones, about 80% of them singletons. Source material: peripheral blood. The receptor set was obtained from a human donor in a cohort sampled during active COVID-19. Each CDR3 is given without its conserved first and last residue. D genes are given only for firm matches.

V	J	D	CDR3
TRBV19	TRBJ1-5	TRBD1	ASSIGTGVQPQH
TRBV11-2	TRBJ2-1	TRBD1	ASSLGQGSSYNEQF
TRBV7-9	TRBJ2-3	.	ASSPSRRILDTDTQY
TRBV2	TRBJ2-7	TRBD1	ASSGDRSYEQY
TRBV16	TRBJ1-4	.	ASSQTGTPNEKLF
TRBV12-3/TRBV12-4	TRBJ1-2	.	ASSLQDSYGYT
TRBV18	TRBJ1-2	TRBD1	ASSPDRGAGYT
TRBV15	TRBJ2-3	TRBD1	ATSRTQGAGTDTQY
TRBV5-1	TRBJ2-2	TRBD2	ASSLLAGASGELF
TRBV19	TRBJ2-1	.	ASSQKQVSSYNEQF
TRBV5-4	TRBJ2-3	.	ASSGGDADTQY
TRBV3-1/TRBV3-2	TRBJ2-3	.	ASSQRGSTDTQY
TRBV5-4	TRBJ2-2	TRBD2	ASSFLGIAGTLAGELF
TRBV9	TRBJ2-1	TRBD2	ASSVIGGGSYNEQF
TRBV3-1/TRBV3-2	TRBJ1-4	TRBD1	ASSIRTGGNEKLF
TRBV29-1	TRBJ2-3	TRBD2	SGSGGYTDTQY
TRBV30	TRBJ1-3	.	AWRRGLTSGNTIY
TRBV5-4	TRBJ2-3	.	ASSQPPGDTQY
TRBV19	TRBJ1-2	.	ASSIMTGGYT
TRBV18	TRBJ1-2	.	ASSPPLDWNYGYT
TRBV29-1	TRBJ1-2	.	SVEDPGPLRGSRYGYT
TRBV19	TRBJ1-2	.	ASSIEGRAYYGYT
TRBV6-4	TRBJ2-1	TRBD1	ASSDGDRGVDEQF
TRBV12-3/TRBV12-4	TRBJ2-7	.	ASSLWQYEQY
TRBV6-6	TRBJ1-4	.	AGRQSFNEKLF
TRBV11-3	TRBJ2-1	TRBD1	ASSLTGDTYNEQF
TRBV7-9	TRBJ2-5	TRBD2	ASRPTGGATQY
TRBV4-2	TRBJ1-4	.	ASRETGSNEKLF
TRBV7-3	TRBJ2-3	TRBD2	ASSLRLAGAAGTDTQY
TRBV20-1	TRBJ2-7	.	SASLVRNPYEQY
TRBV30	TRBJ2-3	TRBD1	AWSVTGGTDTQY
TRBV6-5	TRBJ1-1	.	ASSYAGVNTEAF
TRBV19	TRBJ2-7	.	ASSQGLRGRDSSYEQY
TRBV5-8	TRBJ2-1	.	ASSLEGDEQF
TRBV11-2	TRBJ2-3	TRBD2	ASARRGGGAGDTQY
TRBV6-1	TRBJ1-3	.	ASSEAGGIGNTIY
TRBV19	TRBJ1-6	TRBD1	ASSARTGGSNSPLH
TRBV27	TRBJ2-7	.	ASRISRWDLNTD
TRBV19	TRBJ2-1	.	ASGQDSSYNEQF
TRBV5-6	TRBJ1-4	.	ASSSGVREKLF
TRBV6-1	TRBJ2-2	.	ASSDGAGGSGELF
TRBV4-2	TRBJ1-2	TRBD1	ASSQGYAGTGASYGYT
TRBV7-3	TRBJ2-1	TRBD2	ASSLMSGGRNEQF
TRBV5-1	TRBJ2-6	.	ASSLGSLSSGANVLT
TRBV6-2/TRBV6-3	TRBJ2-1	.	ASSYPQALAGADEQF